These 20 T cell receptor beta chains originate from one sample sequenced in a study of cytomegalovirus exposure and HLA in healthy donors. PCR employed 60 Vbeta and 13 Jbeta primers. TCRdb keeps only in-frame clones here, not all; method: immunoSEQ multiplex PCR. The sample has 140,000 to 150,000 clones; around three quarters are singletons. The sample comprised PBMCs. These receptors originate from a woman aged 40-49 years in good health and CMV-seropositive.

The chain recombines TRBV9 with TRBJ2-1, with no clear D. Germline V gives CDR1 SGDLS, CDR2 YYNGEE. Trimming pared 3 bases from V and 7 bases from J, leaving 17 bases between. The CDR3 consists of 15 residues. The chain's CDR3 is CASSEDSHPSNEQFF. The CDR3 DNA sequence: TGTGCCAGCAGCGAAGACTCACACCCTTCTAATGAGCAGTTCTTC. Full variable domain (rest looked up from reference TRBV9 and TRBJ2-1): DSGVTQTPKHLITATGQRVTLRCSPRSGDLSVYWYQQSLDQGLQFLIQYYNGEERAKGNILERFSAQQFPDLHSELNLSSLELGDSALYFCASSEDSHPSNEQFFGPGTRLTVL.

The rearrangement joins TRBV5-1 to TRBJ1-6; 9 bases agree with TRBD1. The V gene end was trimmed by 7 bases and the J gene end by 7 bases; junction bases not matched to a gene: 12. Germline assignment: CDR1 SGHRS and CDR2 YFSETQ. The CDR3 contains 16 residues. Here the CDR3 DNA reads TGCGCCAGCGGCCTATCCCTGACAGGGGGAAATTCACCCCTCCACTTT. Its translation: CASGLSLTGGNSPLHF.

V gene TRBV5-4 combines with J gene TRBJ2-7; D is uncertain. The germline V and J ends were trimmed by 3 bases and 0 bases, with 7 bases remaining between them. The CDR3 extends over 13 amino acids. From germline, CDR1 is SGHNT and CDR2 YYREEE (reference sequence). The chain's CDR3 is CASSSPGSYEQYF. The CDR3 DNA sequence: TGTGCCAGCAGCTCGCCAGGCTCCTACGAGCAGTACTTC.

Here the CDR3 DNA reads TGTGCCAGTAGTACCCTGGCTAGCAATCAGCCCCAGCATTTT. Protein sequence: CASSTLASNQPQHF. This rearrangement joins TRBV19 to TRBJ1-5; unclear D gene. V was shortened by 4 bases and J by 0 bases, with 7 bases between the two germline ends. CDR3 length equals 14 residues. Germline values: CDR1 LNHDA, CDR2 SQIVND (reference sequence).

The chain uses TRBV5-4 and TRBJ2-1; the D is unclear. The CDR3 has 14 amino acids. Trimming stripped 4 bases from V and 7 bases from J, with 15 bases between. Germline assignment: CDR1 SGHNT and CDR2 YYREEE (reference sequence). CDR3 region: CASSAPRSSNEQFF. As DNA, the CDR3 is TGTGCCAGCAGCGCACCTCGGAGTTCAAATGAGCAGTTCTTC.

Of note for this clone: One junction end disagrees with the germline gene, perhaps due to a read error. The chain carries TRBV7-9 and TRBJ2-7; the D gene is possibly TRBD2 (6 bases). Per germline, CDR1 SEHNR and CDR2 FQNEAQ (reference sequence). The CDR3 spans 11 residues. This chain's CDR3 is CSSSLGDSSHF. The DNA for the CDR3 is TGTTCCAGCAGCTTAGGGGACTCCAGCCACTTC.

The chain joins TRBV7-9 to TRBJ2-7; 7 nucleotides align to TRBD2. Germline V gene lookup returns CDR1 SEHNR and CDR2 FQNEAQ (reference sequence). This CDR3 comprises 14 residues. V trimming: 5 bases; J trimming: 2 bases; junction bases outside the gene matches: 6. The CDR3 sequence: CASSHSGGTYEQYF. The DNA for the CDR3 is TGTGCCAGCAGCCACTCGGGGGGAACCTACGAGCAGTACTTC.

The chain uses TRBV7-3 and TRBJ2-5, with 7 bases identical to TRBD1. The J call may be wrong; the DNA end is better matched by TRBJ2-7. The CDR3 consists of 14 residues. Germline V gene sequence: CDR1 SGHTA, CDR2 FQGTGA. The CDR3 DNA follows: TGTGCCAGCAGCACGGGACAGTTGGGCTCCGAGCAGTACTTC. Protein: CASSTGQLGSEQYF.

The chain uses TRBV6-1 and TRBJ2-7; 8 nucleotides line up with TRBD2. This CDR3 has 15 amino acids. Per germline, CDR1 MNHNS and CDR2 SASEGT. With 5 bases clipped from V and 6 bases from J, the junction kept 12 bases outside the gene matches. The CDR3 sequence is CASSPLGGGHREQYF. CDR3 coding DNA: TGTGCCAGCAGTCCCCTGGGCGGGGGGCATCGCGAGCAGTACTTC.

Note on this clone: At one of its ends the junction is not consistent with the germline gene, which may arise from a read error. Distinct nucleotide sequences in the sample also encode this CDR3. The rearrangement uses TRBV9 and TRBJ2-7; the D is unclear. CDR3 size: 10 residues. Germline CDR1 and CDR2: SGDLS and YYNGEE. CDR3 bases: TGTGCCAGGGAGCCCTACGAGCAATACTTC. Protein product: CAREPYEQYF.

In this sample, this clone turned up a few times. CDR3 bases: TGTGCCAGCAGTCTCCTGACAGGGTTTAATTCACCCCTCCACTTT. This encodes CASSLLTGFNSPLHF. The rearrangement links TRBV7-2 to TRBJ1-6; TRBD1 matches 7 bases. The CDR3 totals 15 residues. V lost 6 bases and J lost 6; bases outside the gene matches: 8. Germline CDR1 SGHTA, CDR2 FQGNSA.

J is TRBJ1-2 and V is TRBV12-2; the table's D call of TRBD1 was not tested on the DNA. TRBV12-2 is recorded as a pseudogene. This CDR3 is built from 17 residues. CDR3 nucleotides: TGTGCAAGTCCCCTGAGGAACGGGACAGGGGGGGACTATGGCTACACCTTC. Protein sequence: CASPLRNGTGGDYGYTF.

J is TRBJ2-7 and V is TRBV19, with a weak D call TRBD2 (5 bases). Trimming shortened V by 0 bases and J by 5 bases, and 14 bases separated the two germline ends. Germline V gives CDR1 LNHDA, CDR2 SQIVND (reference sequence). CDR3 size: 15 residues. Here the CDR3 DNA reads TGTGCCAGTAGTATAGATTGGGGAGTAAGGAACGAGCAGTACTTC. It translates to CASSIDWGVRNEQYF.

The chain recombines TRBV5-1 with TRBJ2-2, with D hard to call. The germline V gene has CDR1 SGHRS and CDR2 YFSETQ. This CDR3 comprises 14 residues. Trimming took off 4 bases at V and 0 bases at J, with 7 bases between the two ends. The CDR3 DNA follows: TGCGCCAGCAGCAAAAACACGAACACCGGGGAGCTGTTTTTT. Translation gives CASSKNTNTGELFF.

The CDR3 loop is CASSIGGQGSETQYF. The CDR3 bases are TGTGCCAGTAGTATAGGGGGACAGGGATCGGAGACCCAGTACTTC. The chain links TRBV19 to TRBJ2-5; 9 bases agree with TRBD1. The CDR3 length is 15 residues. The V gene's germline CDR1 is LNHDA and CDR2 SQIVND (reference sequence). J gave up 5 bases and V 1 base, and 5 bases lay outside the gene matches. Drawing the rest from reference TRBV19 and TRBJ2-5, the complete variable domain is DGGITQSPKYLFRKEGQNVTLSCEQNLNHDAMYWYRQDPGQGLRLIYYSQIVNDFQKGDIAEGYSVSREKKESFPLTVTSAQKNPTAFYLCASSIGGQGSETQYFGPGTRLLVL.

This CDR3 is CASSQTGATSGANVLTF. CDR3 nucleotide sequence: TGCGCCAGCAGCCAGACAGGGGCAACCTCTGGGGCCAACGTCCTGACTTTC. The V call is TRBV5-1, the J call TRBJ2-6; the match to TRBD1 covers 8 bases. The ends lost 4 bases at V and 0 bases at J; junction bases unmatched: 6. The CDR3 has 17 amino acids. Germline loops: CDR1 SGHRS, CDR2 YFSETQ.

The rearrangement links TRBV27 to TRBJ1-2; possible D gene TRBD1, 6 bases. The CDR3 consists of 14 residues. Germline values: CDR1 MNHEY, CDR2 SMNVEV (reference sequence). Trimming cost V 11 bases and J 8 bases, with 24 bases left between them. For the CDR3, the DNA is TGTGCCCGAAGGGTGTCAGAAGTGGGACAAGGCTACACCTTC. Protein sequence: CARRVSEVGQGYTF.

This sequence joins TRBV5-4 and TRBJ2-5; D call uncertain. The J call may be mistaken, given a closer DNA end match to TRBJ2-7. Germline values: CDR1 SGHNT, CDR2 YYREEE (reference sequence). This CDR3 is 13 amino acids long. Here the CDR3 reads CASSSPGSYEQYF. Here the CDR3 DNA reads TGTGCCAGCAGCTCGCCAGGCTCCTACGAGCAGTACTTC.

This clone was found a few times. The gene calls are TRBV6-5 and TRBJ2-2; 7 bases are a match to TRBD1. This CDR3 region has 15 residues. CDR1 and CDR2 from the germline V gene are MNHEY and SVGAGI. V was pared by 4 bases and J by 5 bases, with 7 bases of the junction left unmatched. The CDR3 nucleotides are TGTGCCAGCAGTTCAGGGGGATTATGGACCGGGGAGCTGTTTTTT. This gives the protein CASSSGGLWTGELFF.

The chain employs TRBV9 and TRBJ2-1; D might be TRBD1 (5 bases). Germline lookup yields CDR1 SGDLS and CDR2 YYNGEE. The CDR3 has 14 amino acids. V dropped 2 bases and J dropped 8 bases, with 14 bases sitting between them. The CDR3 spells CASSVGHGTHEQFF. CDR3 sequence (DNA): TGTGCCAGCAGCGTCGGACATGGCACCCATGAGCAGTTCTTC.